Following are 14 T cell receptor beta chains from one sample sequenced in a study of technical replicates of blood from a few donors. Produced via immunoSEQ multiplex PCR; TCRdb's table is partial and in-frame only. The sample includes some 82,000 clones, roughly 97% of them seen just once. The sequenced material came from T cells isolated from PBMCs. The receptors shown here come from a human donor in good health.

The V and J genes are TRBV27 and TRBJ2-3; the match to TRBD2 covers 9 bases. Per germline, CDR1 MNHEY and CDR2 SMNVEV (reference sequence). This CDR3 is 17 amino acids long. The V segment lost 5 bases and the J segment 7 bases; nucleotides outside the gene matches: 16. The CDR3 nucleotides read TGTGCCAGCAGTCCCCCCCCTGACCTAGCGGGACCTTATACGCAGTATTTT. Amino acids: CASSPPPDLAGPYTQYF.

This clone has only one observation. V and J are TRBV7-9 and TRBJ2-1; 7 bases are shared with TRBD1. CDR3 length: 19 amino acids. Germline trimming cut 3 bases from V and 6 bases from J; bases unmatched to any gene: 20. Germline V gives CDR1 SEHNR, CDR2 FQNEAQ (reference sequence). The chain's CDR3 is CASSLKGAAVSLVFNEQFF. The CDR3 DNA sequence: TGTGCCAGCAGCTTGAAGGGGGCTGCTGTAAGTTTAGTCTTCAATGAGCAGTTCTTC.

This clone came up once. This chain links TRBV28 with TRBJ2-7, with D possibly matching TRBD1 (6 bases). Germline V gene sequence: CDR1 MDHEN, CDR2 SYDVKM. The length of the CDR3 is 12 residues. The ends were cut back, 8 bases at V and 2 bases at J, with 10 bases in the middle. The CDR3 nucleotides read TGTGCCAGCGGAGACAGGACCTACGAGCAGTACTTC. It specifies CASGDRTYEQYF.

For the CDR3, the DNA is TGTGCCAGCAGTCCCCCCGACAGGACGTTTTACTACGAGCAGTACTTC. Residues: CASSPPDRTFYYEQYF. The V call is TRBV28, the J call TRBJ2-7, with D maybe TRBD1 (6 bases). V was pared by 5 bases and J by 3 bases, with 20 bases between. CDR1 is MDHEN and CDR2 is SYDVKM in the germline V gene. The CDR3 runs to 16 residues.

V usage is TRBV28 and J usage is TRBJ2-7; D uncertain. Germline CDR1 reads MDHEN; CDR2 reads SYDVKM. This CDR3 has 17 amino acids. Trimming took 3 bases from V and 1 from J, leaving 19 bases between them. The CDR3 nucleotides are TGTGCCAGCAGTTTGGTGTTAAGGTCCATACTATCCTACGAGCAGTACTTC. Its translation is CASSLVLRSILSYEQYF. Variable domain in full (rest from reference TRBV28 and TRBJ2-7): DVKVTQSSRYLVKRTGEKVFLECVQDMDHENMFWYRQDPGLGLRLIYFSYDVKMKEKGDIPEGYSVSREKKERFSLILESASTNQTSMYLCASSLVLRSILSYEQYFGPGTRLTVT.

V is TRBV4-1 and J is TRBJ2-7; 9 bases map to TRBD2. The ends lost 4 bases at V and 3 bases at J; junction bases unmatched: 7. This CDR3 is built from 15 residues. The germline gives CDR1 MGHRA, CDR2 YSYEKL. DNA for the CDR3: TGCGCCAGCAGCCGAACGGGACTAGCCGGCTACGAGCAGTACTTC. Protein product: CASSRTGLAGYEQYF.

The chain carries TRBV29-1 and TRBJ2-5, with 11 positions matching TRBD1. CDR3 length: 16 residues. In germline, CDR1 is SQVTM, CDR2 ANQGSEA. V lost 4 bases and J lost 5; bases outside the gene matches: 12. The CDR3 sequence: CSVASSERDRGETQYF. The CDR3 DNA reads TGCAGCGTTGCGAGTTCCGAGAGGGACAGGGGGGAGACCCAGTACTTC.

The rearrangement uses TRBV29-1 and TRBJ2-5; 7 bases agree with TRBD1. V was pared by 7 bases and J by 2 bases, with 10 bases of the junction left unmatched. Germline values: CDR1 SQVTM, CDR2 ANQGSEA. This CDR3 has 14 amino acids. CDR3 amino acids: CSGLGTATQETQYF. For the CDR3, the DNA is TGCAGCGGACTCGGGACAGCAACACAAGAGACCCAGTACTTC.

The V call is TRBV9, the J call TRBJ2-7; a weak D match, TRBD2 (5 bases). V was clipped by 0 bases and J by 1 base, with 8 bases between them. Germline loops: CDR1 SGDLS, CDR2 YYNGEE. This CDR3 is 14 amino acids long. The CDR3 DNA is TGTGCCAGCAGCGTAGATACGGGATCCTACGAGCAGTACTTC. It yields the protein CASSVDTGSYEQYF.

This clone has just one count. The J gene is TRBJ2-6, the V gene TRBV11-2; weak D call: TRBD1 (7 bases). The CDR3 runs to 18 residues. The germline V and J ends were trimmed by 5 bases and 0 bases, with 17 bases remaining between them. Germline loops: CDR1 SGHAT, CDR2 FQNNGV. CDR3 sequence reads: CASSHTGGQSSGANVLTF. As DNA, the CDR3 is TGTGCCAGCAGCCATACCGGGGGACAGAGCTCTGGGGCCAACGTCCTGACTTTC.

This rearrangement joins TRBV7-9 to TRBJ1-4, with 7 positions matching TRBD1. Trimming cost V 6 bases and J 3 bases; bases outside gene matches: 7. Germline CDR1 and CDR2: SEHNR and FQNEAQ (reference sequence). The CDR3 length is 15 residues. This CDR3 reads CASSPRGAANEKLFF. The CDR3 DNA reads TGTGCCAGCAGTCCCAGGGGGGCGGCTAATGAAAAACTGTTTTTT.

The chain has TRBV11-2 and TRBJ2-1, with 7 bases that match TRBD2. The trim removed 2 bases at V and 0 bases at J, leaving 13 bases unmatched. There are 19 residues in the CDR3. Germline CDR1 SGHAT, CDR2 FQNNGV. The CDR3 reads CASSLWPMREGASYNEQFF. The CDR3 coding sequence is TGTGCCAGCAGCTTATGGCCAATGAGGGAGGGAGCCTCCTACAATGAGCAGTTCTTC.

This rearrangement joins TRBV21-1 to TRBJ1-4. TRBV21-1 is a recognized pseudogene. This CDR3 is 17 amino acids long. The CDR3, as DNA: TGTGCCAGCAGCCCTCTTTCCCCCGGGGGGAAGAATGAAAAACTGTTTTTT. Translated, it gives CASSPLSPGGKNEKLFF.

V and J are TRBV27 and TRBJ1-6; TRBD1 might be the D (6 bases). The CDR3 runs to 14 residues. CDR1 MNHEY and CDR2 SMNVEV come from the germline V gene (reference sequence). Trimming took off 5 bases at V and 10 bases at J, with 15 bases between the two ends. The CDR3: CASSLTQGRSPLHF. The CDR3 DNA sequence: TGTGCCAGCAGTCTAACACAGGGAAGGTCACCCCTCCACTTT.